This TCR beta chain emerged from a study of T cells in Graves' hyperthyroidism and ophthalmopathy (dated by TCRdb to between 2018 and 2021). With respect to the entire study: Peripheral blood was collected at initial diagnosis, before any treatment. After blood sampling, hyperthyroidism patients were treated with methimazole at a starting dose of 30 mg daily, and ophthalmopathy patients were treated with high-dose intravenous methylprednisolone. Prospective prediction of ophthalmopathy was tested in an independent validation cohort consisting of fewer than 20 hyperthyroidism patients and 17 patients who later progressed to ophthalmopathy. TCR V-J signatures able to tell the groups apart were searched for in a discovery cohort of 95 or so patients, of whom approximately 40 had Graves' ophthalmopathy and about 60 had stable Graves' hyperthyroidism. According to the paper, TCR Vbeta CDR3 sequencing was carried out on about 140 peripheral blood samples, which came from under 50 ophthalmopathy, 70 to 80 hyperthyroidism and approximately 17 progressor patients. For training and testing, the 80 to 100 patients in the discovery cohort were randomly divided in a 7:3 ratio. In roughly six Graves' hyperthyroidism patients, the study also compared T-cell repertoires from thyroid tissue with T-cell repertoires from blood.

In the germline V gene, CDR1 corresponds to MDHEN and CDR2 to SYDVKM. V is clipped by 5 bases and J by 0 bases, and the sequence between their germline boundaries is 14 bases long. The cysteine opens and the phenylalanine closes a CDR3 of 15 amino acids. The DNA shown is the 45-base CDR3, in frame from base 1. Moderately to severely active disease, a Clinical Activity Score of at least 3, a NOSPECS grade of at least 4, and a duration under 3 months were present in ophthalmopathy patients. The study excluded patients with uncontrolled infections, other autoimmune diseases, pregnancy or lactation. Clinical symptoms, serum thyroxine and TRAb, thyroid ultrasound, and orbital computed tomography formed the basis for the diagnoses. PBMCs were separated from 8 to 10 ml of fresh peripheral blood using Ficoll-Paque density gradient centrifugation. Total RNA was extracted using Trizol reagent, and RNA quality was assessed on an Agilent 2100 Bioanalyzer.

The investigation overall reported the following: Ophthalmopathy was separated from stable hyperthyroidism by a 13 V-J signature model, with around 90% sensitivity and about 84% specificity obtained in cross-validation and 80%/75% obtained in testing. No statistical method was used to set the sample size in advance, and investigators knew the group allocation. Most expanded thyroid clonotypes (frequency above 0.001) were also detected in blood, suggesting blood repertoires may reflect thyroid immune responses. During validation, the model predicted progression to ophthalmopathy a median of about 6.3 months ahead of onset, with almost 71% sensitivity and around 73% specificity.

The TCR beta CDR3 regions were amplified from RNA transcripts. The TCR CDR3 was subjected to a first round of RT-PCR using the HTBI primer set and the Qiagen OneStep RT-PCR kit. Libraries were constructed in a second round of multiplex PCR, after which size selection and purification were performed. Sequencing of the libraries was done on an Illumina HiSeq2000 using paired-end 100 bp reads. As for how the authors treated the data: SOAPnuke was used to process the raw data, with reads discarded if the reads contained adapters or uncalled bases, had a mean Phred below 15, or lacked an exact constant-primer or identifier match. COPE v1.2.5 was used to merge the high-quality paired reads, and each unique nucleotide sequence was defined as a clonotype. Clonotypes were aligned to IMGT TRBV, TRBD and TRBJ reference segments using MiTCR v1.1. Analysis was restricted to V-J combinations with a frequency above 0.0001, which covered about 99% of repertoires. A TCS score was defined as the ratio between F50 (clonal expansion) and ExV (chaos), using BLOSUM62-based TCRdist between CDR3 peptides within each V-J. Welch's t-statistics and random forest reduced roughly 540 V-J features to 13, which were used in a naive Bayes classifier (R e1071). The raw public reads went through TCRdb reprocessing: fastp at Q25, MiXCR clone calling, in-frame beta chains kept. Each CDR3 protein gets just one entry, which takes the most common genes and DNA from the rows behind it. The V and J calls follow TCRdb's processing rather than the paper's. Counted in this sample were about 350,000 distinct CDR3 sequences; around a sixth of them appeared once. The ten largest clones take up 15% to 18% of the sample.

Comment on this clonotype: The clone's antigen remains unknown. No much larger clone is present one base from it, and per-base qualities are unavailable.

Sequenced input: blood. The clonotype comes from a middle-aged woman with Graves' ophthalmopathy. The chain is encoded by TRBV28 joined to TRBJ2-7, and perhaps TRBD2 as D gene, on 6 matching bases. CDR3 reads: CASSPPGTVSYEQYF. The DNA is as follows: TGTGCCAGCAGTCCCCCCGGGACTGTCTCCTACGAGCAGTACTTC.